Listed here are 29 T cell receptor beta chains from one sample, sequenced in a study of T cell responses to AZD1222 COVID-19 vaccine. Sequencing was performed with immunoSEQ multiplex PCR; in TCRdb, only in-frame clones are kept and a portion is missing. This table holds about 150,000 clones, over 90% found once. The sequencing here drew on peripheral blood, taken on day 0 of AZD1222 vaccination. The source is an adult in good health.

This chain joins TRBV28 and TRBJ2-7, with D uncertain. The CDR3 runs to 13 residues. The germline CDR1 and CDR2 sequences are MDHEN and SYDVKM. The V gene lost 6 bases and the J gene lost 1 base, with 10 bases spanning the gap. DNA for the CDR3: TGTGCCAGCAGGGAATCACCATCCTACGAGCAGTACTTC. Its protein product is CASRESPSYEQYF.

V gene TRBV19 combines with J gene TRBJ2-1; D not certain. The V end lost 1 base, the J end lost 0 bases, and 10 bases lay between the germline ends. There are 16 residues in the CDR3. Germline V gives CDR1 LNHDA, CDR2 SQIVND (reference sequence). The CDR3 DNA is TGTGCCAGTAGTATAGGGTTCGGAAGCTCCTACAATGAGCAGTTCTTC. It encodes CASSIGFGSSYNEQFF.

DNA for the CDR3: TGTGCCAGCAACGGACTAGCGGGAGGACTCGTGGCGGGTGAGCAGTTCTTC. It encodes CASNGLAGGLVAGEQFF. The V and J genes are TRBV3-1 (or the pseudogene TRBV3-2) and TRBJ2-1, with 14 positions matching TRBD2. Germline CDR1 LGHDT, CDR2 YNNKEL (reference sequence). The trim removed 7 bases at V and 9 bases at J, leaving 14 bases unmatched. This CDR3 is 17 amino acids long.

The chain uses TRBV28 and TRBJ2-7; D gene unclear. The CDR3 sequence is 14 residues long. The germline V gene has CDR1 MDHEN and CDR2 SYDVKM. Trimming took off 2 bases at V and 5 bases at J, with 13 bases between the two ends. The CDR3 DNA sequence: TGTGCCAGCAGTTTAGAGACGCTAACAAACGAGCAGTACTTC. This translates into CASSLETLTNEQYF.

This clone was seen just once. The V gene is TRBV10-2, the J gene TRBJ2-1; TRBD2 matches at 9 bases. V shed 8 bases and J 4 bases; nucleotides not matched to a gene: 3. Germline CDR1 reads WSHSY; CDR2 reads SAAADI. CDR3 length equals 13 residues. This CDR3 is CASGTSKYNEQFF. CDR3 bases: TGCGCCAGCGGGACTAGCAAGTACAATGAGCAGTTCTTC.

The CDR3 reads CASSFVDRGLYGYTF. For the CDR3, the DNA is TGTGCCAGCAGTTTCGTTGACAGGGGGCTCTATGGCTACACCTTC. V is TRBV6-2 or TRBV6-3 and J is TRBJ1-2; 10 bases align to TRBD1. The ends lost 4 bases at V and 4 bases at J; junction bases unmatched: 6. This CDR3 region has 15 residues. Germline CDR1 MNHEY, CDR2 SVGEGT.

In this sample, this clone turned up once. The gene calls are TRBV18 and TRBJ1-3; unclear D gene. The CDR3 runs 14 residues. Germline V gives CDR1 KGHSH, CDR2 LQKENI. Deletions cut 4 bases from V and 0 bases from J, with 7 bases between. DNA of the CDR3: TGTGCCAGCTCACAAGAGAGCTCTGGAAACACCATATATTTT. It yields the protein CASSQESSGNTIYF.

CDR3 nucleotides: TGTGCCAGCAGTTTAAACGTCAATGGCTACACCTTC. Protein sequence: CASSLNVNGYTF. The rearrangement uses TRBV28 and TRBJ1-2; D is unresolved. Trimming pared 2 bases from V and 6 bases from J, leaving 7 bases between. The CDR3 consists of 12 residues. Per germline, CDR1 MDHEN and CDR2 SYDVKM.

This chain connects TRBV4-1 to TRBJ1-5; no definite D call. Germline V gives CDR1 MGHRA, CDR2 YSYEKL. This CDR3 region has 17 residues. The ends were cut back, 1 base at V and 4 bases at J, with 17 bases in the middle. CDR3 coding DNA: TGCGCCAGCAGCCAAGCTTTGCTCGGTACAGCAAATCAGCCCCAGCATTTT. Amino acid sequence: CASSQALLGTANQPQHF.

This clone was seen a single time. The V gene is TRBV12-5, the J gene TRBJ1-1, with D tentatively TRBD1 (5 bases). Germline CDR1 is LGHNT and CDR2 is FRNRAP. The CDR3 totals 15 residues. The V end lost 1 base, the J end lost 7 bases, and 16 bases lay between the germline ends. CDR3 in amino acids: CASGLAGRGVDEAFF. The CDR3 DNA follows: TGTGCTAGTGGTTTGGCAGGGAGGGGTGTTGATGAAGCTTTCTTT.

This rearrangement joins TRBV5-4 to TRBJ2-7; 9 bases fit TRBD1. J gave up 4 bases and V 2 bases, and 7 bases lay outside the gene matches. Germline V gene data show CDR1 as SGHNT and CDR2 as YYREEE (reference sequence). This CDR3 is 15 amino acids long. The CDR3 reads CASSFGQGSGYEQYF. CDR3 nucleotides: TGTGCCAGCAGCTTTGGACAGGGGTCGGGTTACGAGCAGTACTTC. The variable domain in full, with the rest retrieved from reference TRBV5-4 and TRBJ2-7, is ETGVTQSPTHLIKTRGQQVTLRCSSQSGHNTVSWYQQALGQGPQFIFQYYREEENGRGNFPPRFSGLQFPNYSSELNVNALELDDSALYLCASSFGQGSGYEQYFGPGTRLTVT.

In regard to this clone: The junction differs from germline at one of its ends, possibly a read error. This sequence joins TRBV7-7 and TRBJ1-4, with D hard to call. This CDR3 has 13 amino acids. Germline CDR1 SSHAT, CDR2 FNYEAQ (reference sequence). This CDR3 is CASSLNGDEKLFF. The DNA of the CDR3 is TGTGCTAGCAGCTTAAACGGGGATGAAAAACTGTTTTTT.

The J gene is TRBJ2-5, the V gene TRBV27; 8 nucleotides agree with TRBD2. CDR3 size: 15 residues. CDR1 MNHEY and CDR2 SMNVEV come from the germline V gene (reference sequence). V shed 6 bases, J shed 0 bases, and the junction held 6 bases outside the gene matches. The CDR3 loop reads CASSLTSGNQETQYF. CDR3 in DNA: TGTGCCAGCAGCCTTACTAGCGGAAACCAAGAGACCCAGTACTTC.

This chain uses TRBV7-8 with TRBJ1-2; TRBD1 is a possible D gene (5 bases). Trimming pared 1 base from V and 8 bases from J, leaving 14 bases between. The length of the CDR3 is 14 residues. Germline CDR1 and CDR2: SGHVS and FQNEAQ. CDR3: CASSLGGRLEGYTF. CDR3 nucleotides: TGTGCCAGCAGCTTAGGGGGACGGCTTGAGGGCTACACCTTC.

This clone was observed once. The chain recombines TRBV6-1 with TRBJ2-5, with D uncertain. This CDR3 spans 13 amino acids. The V end lost 2 bases, the J end lost 5 bases, and 9 bases lay between the germline ends. Per the germline V gene, CDR1 is MNHNS and CDR2 is SASEGT. The CDR3 loop is CASSEMWGETQYF. For the CDR3, the DNA is TGTGCCAGCAGTGAAATGTGGGGTGAGACCCAGTACTTC.

The gene calls are TRBV28 and TRBJ1-1; no reliable D call. The CDR3 is 15 amino acids. Germline-derived CDR1 and CDR2 are MDHEN and SYDVKM. Deletions cut 2 bases from V and 1 base from J, with 11 bases between. DNA for the CDR3: TGTGCCAGCAGTTTAGTGGACCGAGGGAACACTGAAGCTTTCTTT. Translated: CASSLVDRGNTEAFF.

The chain couples TRBV30 to TRBJ1-1, with D hard to call. CDR3 length equals 13 residues. V dropped 0 bases and J dropped 0 bases, with 5 bases sitting between them. Germline loops: CDR1 GTSNPN, CDR2 SVGIG (reference sequence). CDR3 amino acids: CAWSVRVNTEAFF. DNA of the CDR3: TGTGCCTGGAGTGTGCGGGTGAACACTGAAGCTTTCTTT.

This sequence joins TRBV5-1 and TRBJ1-1; TRBD1 might be the D (5 bases). With 4 bases removed from V and 4 bases from J, the gap between germline ends came to 14 bases. This CDR3 region has 14 residues. CDR1 is SGHRS, CDR2 YFSETQ, per germline. This CDR3 reads CASSPTESVTEAFF. CDR3 DNA: TGCGCCAGCAGCCCGACAGAATCGGTCACTGAAGCTTTCTTT.

Turning to this clone: The junction shows a germline mismatch at one end, possibly a read error. Here the CDR3 reads CASSLARQVQGGYTF. CDR3 in DNA: TGTGCCAGCAGCCTAGCACGACAGGTCCAAGGGGGCTACACCTTC. This chain joins TRBV7-9 and TRBJ1-2, with D possibly matching TRBD1 (6 bases). Germline V CDR1 and CDR2: SEHNR, FQNEAQ (reference sequence). The CDR3 is made up of 15 amino acids.

The chain uses TRBV28 and TRBJ1-6; D might be TRBD1 (5 bases). The V gene's germline CDR1 is MDHEN and CDR2 SYDVKM. This CDR3 comprises 13 residues. Trimming removed 8 bases at V and 10 bases at J, with 15 bases between. The DNA of the CDR3 is TGTGCCAGCGTGGGGGGTGCGGGATCACCCCTCCACTTT. This sequence encodes CASVGGAGSPLHF.

This clone has only one observation. The rearrangement uses TRBV6-1 and TRBJ1-5, with unresolved D. V was shortened by 3 bases and J by 3 bases, with 9 bases between the two germline ends. CDR1 is MNHNS, CDR2 SASEGT, per germline. This CDR3 has 14 amino acids. The CDR3 loop is CASSDSTSNQPQHF. The CDR3, as DNA: TGTGCCAGCAGTGATTCTACTTCCAATCAGCCCCAGCATTTT.

The chain has TRBV7-9 and TRBJ1-5; 8 bases are shared with TRBD1. Germline V gene lookup returns CDR1 SEHNR and CDR2 FQNEAQ (reference sequence). This CDR3 spans 15 amino acids. V trimming: 5 bases; J trimming: 0 bases; junction bases outside the gene matches: 3. The CDR3 is CASSPGTGSNQPQHF. CDR3 in DNA: TGTGCCAGCAGCCCCGGGACAGGTAGCAATCAGCCCCAGCATTTT.

The CDR3 DNA reads as TGTGCCAGCAGCCAAACTCCGGGACTAGTACCGTACGAGCAGTACTTC. Amino acid sequence: CASSQTPGLVPYEQYF. V and J are TRBV28 and TRBJ2-7; TRBD2 aligns across 8 bases. This CDR3 is built from 16 residues. Germline-derived CDR1 and CDR2 are MDHEN and SYDVKM. J lost 4 bases, V lost 6 bases, and 14 bases had no gene match.

The gene calls are TRBV27 and TRBJ2-5; D is ambiguous. Germline V gene sequence: CDR1 MNHEY, CDR2 SMNVEV (reference sequence). This CDR3 is 14 amino acids long. V was cut by 5 bases and J by 0 bases, with 10 bases left in between. DNA for the CDR3: TGTGCCAGCAGTCCACCAGGTAACCAAGAGACCCAGTACTTC. It encodes CASSPPGNQETQYF.

The chain uses TRBV30 and TRBJ2-7; tentatively, D is TRBD2 (6 bases). V lost 2 bases and J lost 7, with 9 bases in between. Germline V CDR1 and CDR2: GTSNPN, SVGIG (reference sequence). The CDR3 consists of 11 residues. In DNA, the CDR3 is TGTGCCTGGAGTTTCGCGGGGGAGCAGTACTTC. Encoded protein: CAWSFAGEQYF.

This chain's CDR3 is CASSSRAGYGYTF. CDR3 nucleotide sequence: TGTGCCAGCAGTTCCCGGGCAGGCTATGGCTACACCTTC. The rearrangement links TRBV12-3 or TRBV12-4 to TRBJ1-2; no definite D call. The CDR3 has 13 residues. Between the trimmed V and J ends, which lost 4 bases and 4 bases, there was a span of 10 bases.

The chain employs TRBV30 and TRBJ2-1; D is possibly TRBD2 (6 bases). Germline lookup yields CDR1 GTSNPN and CDR2 SVGIG (reference sequence). Deletions cut 0 bases from V and 4 bases from J, with 10 bases between. CDR3 length: 14 residues. CDR3 in DNA: TGTGCCTGGAGTGTGGGAGGAGGATACAATGAGCAGTTCTTC. Protein: CAWSVGGGYNEQFF.

The chain is built from TRBV28 and TRBJ1-4; D might be TRBD1 (5 bases). The ends were cut back, 4 bases at V and 5 bases at J, with 11 bases in the middle. This CDR3 comprises 14 residues. Germline CDR1 MDHEN, CDR2 SYDVKM. CDR3 nucleotide sequence: TGTGCCAGCAGTTATAGGGGTTGGAATGAAAAACTGTTTTTT. Its translation is CASSYRGWNEKLFF.

The chain couples TRBV6-5 to TRBJ1-1; D ambiguous. CDR3 size: 11 residues. Trimming left V 6 bases short and J 6 bases short, with 8 bases between. Germline V gene sequence: CDR1 MNHEY, CDR2 SVGAGI. CDR3 amino acids: CASRVGPEAFF. For the CDR3, the DNA is TGTGCCAGCAGGGTCGGGCCTGAAGCTTTCTTT.